This T cell receptor beta chain was retrieved from a study of T-cell reconstitution after alpha-beta-depleted transplantation in children. Points from the study as a whole: At around two months after transplant, the alpha-beta T cells were reportedly derived from several hundred expanded clones that came from non-depleted graft cells.

In germline, CDR1 is MNHEY, CDR2 SVGAGI. This CDR3 spans 19 amino acids. V gave up 2 bases and J gave up 0 bases; unmatched junction bases: 8. A single count supports this clonotype. Its target is not known. This sample's TCRbeta library carried unique molecular identifier barcodes. One entry per CDR3 protein, called by TCRdb with MiXCR from the PCR reads. The sample yields a few hundred thousand distinct CDR3 sequences, over 40% seen once. The clonotype comes from a girl under 10 years old with aplastic anemia, due to receive a stem cell transplant. The source was PBMCs, collected before TCRalphabeta/CD19-depleted stem cell transplant. The V gene is TRBV6-5, the J gene TRBJ2-1, with 12 bases matching TRBD2. Here the CDR3 reads CASSYPRTSGKSSYNEQFF. CDR3 nucleotide sequence: TGTGCCAGCAGTTACCCGAGGACTAGCGGGAAGAGCTCCTACAATGAGCAGTTCTTC.